These T cell receptor beta chains were read from a single sample in a study of T cell repertoires in cytomegalovirus infection. TCRdb independently ran MiXCR on the reads; one entry per CDR3 protein. The data contain about 920,000 distinct CDR3 sequences, under 40% of them singletons. No antigen has been assigned to these receptors. Sequenced material: cultured CD8+ T cells from PBMCs, taken from culture after CMV antigen stimulation. These receptors all stem from a human donor in good health (CMV status not recorded). Some clones in this sample may be carry-over from other donors' samples. Each CDR3 is given with its conserved first and last residue. D genes are given only for firm matches. Clone size is not always given. Where it is, it says once, few, many or a class for expanded clones.

CASSSPEFRSNGAFF TGTGCCAGCAGCTCCCCGGAGTTCAGGAGCAATGGAGCTTTCTTT NA TRBV5-6 NA TRBJ1-1
CASSGGTPYSYEQYF TGTGCCAGCAGTGGGGGGACTCCATACTCCTACGAGCAGTACTTC NA TRBV12-3/TRBV12-4 few TRBJ2-7
CTSSLGGGHNSPLHF TGTACCAGCAGCTTAGGGGGGGGCCATAATTCACCCCTCCACTTT NA TRBV7-6 NA TRBJ1-6
CASSPLSGGGVNSYEQYF TGTGCCAGCAGCCCATTGTCCGGCGGGGGGGTAAACTCCTACGAGCAGTACTTC TRBD2 TRBV6-6 NA TRBJ2-7
CASSPPRGRQETQYF TGTGCCAGCAGCCCACCCCGGGGACGGCAAGAGACCCAGTACTTC NA TRBV5-5 many TRBJ2-5
CASSSRTGPQETQYF TGTGCCAGCAGCTCTCGGACAGGGCCACAAGAGACCCAGTACTTC TRBD1 TRBV7-6 NA TRBJ2-5
CASSLNFNQPQHF TGTGCCAGCAGTTTAAACTTCAATCAGCCCCAGCATTTT NA TRBV12-3/TRBV12-4 NA TRBJ1-5
CASSYLQGAVDTEAFF TGTGCCAGCAGTTACTTGCAGGGGGCGGTGGACACTGAAGCTTTCTTT TRBD1 TRBV6-5 few TRBJ1-1
CASTWGGPFQNEQFF TGTGCCAGCACCTGGGGTGGACCTTTTCAAAATGAGCAGTTCTTC NA TRBV27 NA TRBJ2-1
CASSYLRGGASSYNEQFF TGTGCCAGCAGTTACCTCCGCGGGGGGGCTAGCTCCTACAATGAGCAGTTCTTC TRBD2 TRBV6-6 NA TRBJ2-1
CASSLGLAGDLRETRYF TGTGCCAGCAGCTTAGGACTAGCGGGGGACCTGCGGGAGACCCGGTACTTC TRBD2 TRBV11-1 NA TRBJ2-5
CASSSRTSGEIIYTQYF TGTGCCAGCAGCTCCCGGACTAGCGGGGAGATTATATATACGCAGTATTTT TRBD2 TRBV5-6 NA TRBJ2-3
CASSPWTGEIGELFF TGTGCCAGCAGCCCTTGGACAGGGGAAATCGGGGAGCTGTTTTTT TRBD1 TRBV7-2 few TRBJ2-2
CASSSNQRGGPETQYF TGTGCCAGCAGCTCTAATCAGCGGGGGGGCCCGGAGACCCAGTACTTC TRBD2 TRBV11-3 few TRBJ2-5
CASSATGANEQFF TGCGCCAGCAGCGCGACAGGGGCCAATGAGCAGTTCTTC TRBD1 TRBV10-1 NA TRBJ2-1